The text below deals with one T cell receptor beta chain. The antigen remains unidentified. Using its own MiXCR run on the 5' RACE reads, TCRdb lists one record per CDR3 protein. Of roughly 340,000 distinct CDR3 sequences in the sample, around 20% were seen once. Germline CDR1 reads MDHEN; CDR2 reads SYDVKM. The CDR3 has 15 residues. V gave up 2 bases and J gave up 7 bases; unmatched junction bases: 5. This sample is part of a study of T-cell memory formation after mild COVID-19. Overall study: TCR clusters largely stayed donor specific.

General study findings and limits: CD4+ bias marked clones expanding day 15 to 37, unlike balanced contracting clones.

The genes are TRBV28 and TRBJ2-3; 11 bases line up with TRBD2. Sequencing input: PBMCs or a T cell subset sorted from them (not recorded which). This receptor was identified in a man younger than 35 who had mild COVID-19 (a few samples of this study predate the infection). Cell type and time point are not known. The CDR3 DNA reads TGTGCCAGCAGTTTAGGTAGCGGGGGGGCCCATACGCAGTATTTT. Its protein is CASSLGSGGAHTQYF.